These T cell receptor beta chains were read from a single sample in a study of T cell repertoires in MIS-A myocarditis. This table comes from immunoSEQ multiplex PCR, and its TCRdb copy is limited to in-frame clones, with some not included. The data contain about 9,200 clones, around nine tenths of them singletons. Sample: thoracic lymph node tissue obtained at autopsy. These receptors were obtained from a man aged 18-30 years with fulminant myocarditis from multisystem inflammatory syndrome in adults (MIS-A) after COVID-19. Each CDR3 is given without its conserved first and last residue. Each record gives: V gene, J gene, clone size, CDR3 protein. Not all rows give a size; the values are once, few, many and, for expanded clones, a class.

V gene: TRBV12-3/TRBV12-4
J gene: TRBJ1-2
clone size: NA
CDR3 protein: ASSFYGGYT

V gene: TRBV2
J gene: TRBJ2-7
clone size: NA
CDR3 protein: ASSELGGITYEQY

V gene: TRBV6-5
J gene: TRBJ1-3
clone size: NA
CDR3 protein: ASLLDRTGWAIY

V gene: TRBV27
J gene: TRBJ1-1
clone size: NA
CDR3 protein: ASSPSGVTEAF

V gene: TRBV28
J gene: TRBJ2-1
clone size: NA
CDR3 protein: ASSETARNEQF

V gene: TRBV24-1
J gene: TRBJ2-1
clone size: NA
CDR3 protein: ATSDQTSGHYNEQF

V gene: TRBV7-9
J gene: TRBJ1-2
clone size: NA
CDR3 protein: ASSSFSYGYT

V gene: TRBV6-2/TRBV6-3
J gene: TRBJ1-1
clone size: NA
CDR3 protein: ASSPTQGATEAF

V gene: TRBV27
J gene: TRBJ2-2
clone size: few
CDR3 protein: ASSGDRVLTGELF

V gene: TRBV7-9
J gene: TRBJ2-5
clone size: NA
CDR3 protein: ASSSRVQETQY

V gene: TRBV6-5
J gene: TRBJ2-7
clone size: NA
CDR3 protein: ASRDRGSYEQY

V gene: TRBV7-8
J gene: TRBJ2-3
clone size: NA
CDR3 protein: ASSPRTGGADTQY

V gene: TRBV28
J gene: TRBJ2-3
clone size: NA
CDR3 protein: ASSSPTSGGRGTQY

V gene: TRBV7-2
J gene: TRBJ2-1
clone size: NA
CDR3 protein: ASSLASGTGVPISSYNEQF

V gene: TRBV27
J gene: TRBJ1-1
clone size: NA
CDR3 protein: ASSLSRPDRNQMNTEAF

V gene: TRBV5-6
J gene: TRBJ2-2
clone size: NA
CDR3 protein: ASSLGGGDRELF

V gene: TRBV28
J gene: TRBJ2-5
clone size: NA
CDR3 protein: ASRGGGFETQY

V gene: TRBV5-1
J gene: TRBJ1-1
clone size: NA
CDR3 protein: ASRDRDRGVNTEAF

V gene: TRBV27
J gene: TRBJ1-1
clone size: once
CDR3 protein: ASSLSRNTEAF

V gene: TRBV5-1
J gene: TRBJ1-6
clone size: NA
CDR3 protein: ASSLEGQGASPLH

V gene: TRBV5-4
J gene: TRBJ1-6
clone size: NA
CDR3 protein: ASTPGNSNSPLH

V gene: TRBV7-8
J gene: TRBJ1-1
clone size: NA
CDR3 protein: ASSLAWNTEAF

V gene: TRBV19
J gene: TRBJ1-4
clone size: NA
CDR3 protein: ATDSGTGYEKLF

V gene: TRBV9
J gene: TRBJ2-2
clone size: NA
CDR3 protein: ASSMRTSGRPNTGELF

V gene: TRBV7-9
J gene: TRBJ1-1
clone size: NA
CDR3 protein: ASSLPGNTEAF

V gene: TRBV25-1
J gene: TRBJ2-1
clone size: NA
CDR3 protein: ASQTGGGNEQF

V gene: TRBV19
J gene: TRBJ1-6
clone size: NA
CDR3 protein: ASSIGSRVASLH

V gene: TRBV28
J gene: TRBJ2-3
clone size: NA
CDR3 protein: ASSRRGGGVLYTDTQY

V gene: TRBV5-1
J gene: TRBJ1-3
clone size: NA
CDR3 protein: ASRPTTSGNTIY

V gene: TRBV4-1
J gene: TRBJ2-1
clone size: NA
CDR3 protein: ASSQDFALSYNEQF

V gene: TRBV27
J gene: TRBJ2-1
clone size: NA
CDR3 protein: ASSLWQGAGNEQF

V gene: TRBV28
J gene: TRBJ1-2
clone size: NA
CDR3 protein: ASITTGTSLSHGYT

V gene: TRBV12-3/TRBV12-4
J gene: TRBJ1-3
clone size: NA
CDR3 protein: ASSWSGNTIY

V gene: TRBV6-5
J gene: TRBJ2-3
clone size: NA
CDR3 protein: ASRDSGGAHTQY

V gene: TRBV11-3
J gene: TRBJ2-5
clone size: NA
CDR3 protein: ASSPGQGAQETQY

V gene: TRBV24-1
J gene: TRBJ2-5
clone size: NA
CDR3 protein: ATSGPLQETQY

V gene: TRBV9
J gene: TRBJ2-2
clone size: NA
CDR3 protein: ASSVGRGTGNPGELF

V gene: TRBV30
J gene: TRBJ1-4
clone size: once
CDR3 protein: AWSVGTGLEKLF

V gene: TRBV3-1/TRBV3-2
J gene: TRBJ2-7
clone size: NA
CDR3 protein: ASSQDPRLSHEQY

V gene: TRBV7-6
J gene: TRBJ2-7
clone size: NA
CDR3 protein: ASSLADTSYEQY